This TCR beta chain is drawn from a study of CD8+CD57+ T cells in acquired aplastic anemia. This CDR3 comprises 15 residues. Germline assignment: CDR1 SGHRS and CDR2 YFSETQ. Trimming cost V 6 bases and J 4 bases; bases outside gene matches: 8. This clonotype appeared many times. Its target is not known. According to the study, genomic DNA was the template for TCR beta VDJ and CDR3 profiling. TCRdb independently ran MiXCR on the reads; one entry per CDR3 protein. Among 180,000 or so distinct CDR3 sequences listed, around 45% were seen once. The study's findings and limits: The same twenty-nine CD8+ CDR3 sequences occurred in patients and in controls.

This chain connects TRBV5-1 to TRBJ2-2; 8 bases align to TRBD2. Material: sorted CD4+, CD8+, or CD8+CD57+ T cells (not recorded which) from PBMCs. This sequence was found in a human donor in good health. This CDR3 reads CASTLGTSGTGELFF. CDR3 bases: TGCGCCAGCACTTTGGGCACTAGCGGCACCGGGGAGCTGTTTTTT.